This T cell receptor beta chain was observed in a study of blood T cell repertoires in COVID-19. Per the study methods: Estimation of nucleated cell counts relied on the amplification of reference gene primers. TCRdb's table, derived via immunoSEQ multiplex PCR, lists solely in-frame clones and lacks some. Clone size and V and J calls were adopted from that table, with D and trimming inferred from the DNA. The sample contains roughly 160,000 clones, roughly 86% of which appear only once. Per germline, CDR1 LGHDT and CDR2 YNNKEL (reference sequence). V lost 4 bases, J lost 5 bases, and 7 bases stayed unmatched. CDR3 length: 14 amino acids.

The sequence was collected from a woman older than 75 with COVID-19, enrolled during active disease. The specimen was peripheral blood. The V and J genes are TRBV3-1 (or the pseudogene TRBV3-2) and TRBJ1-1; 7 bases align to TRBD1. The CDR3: CASSPGTVGTEAFF. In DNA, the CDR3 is TGTGCCAGCAGCCCGGGGACAGTAGGGACTGAAGCTTTCTTT.